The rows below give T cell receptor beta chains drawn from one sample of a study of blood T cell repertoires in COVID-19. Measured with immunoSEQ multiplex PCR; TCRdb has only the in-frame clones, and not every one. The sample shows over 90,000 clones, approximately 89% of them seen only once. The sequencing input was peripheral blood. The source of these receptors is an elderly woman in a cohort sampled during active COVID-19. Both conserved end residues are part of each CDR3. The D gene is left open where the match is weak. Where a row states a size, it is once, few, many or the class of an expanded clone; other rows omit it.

CDR3: CASSEPGQGTGELFF
DNA: TGTGCCAGCAGTGAGCCGGGACAGGGGACCGGGGAGCTGTTTTTT
J: TRBJ2-2
V: TRBV6-4
D: TRBD1
size: few

CDR3: CASSPRSSYEQYF
DNA: TGTGCCAGCAGCCCGAGGAGCTCCTACGAGCAGTACTTC
J: TRBJ2-7
V: TRBV5-8
D: NA
size: NA

CDR3: CASSPPTSSGQYF
DNA: TGTGCCAGCAGCCCCCCGACCTCCTCAGGGCAGTACTTC
J: TRBJ2-7
V: TRBV5-6
D: NA
size: NA

CDR3: CASSPSTGVRTTEAFF
DNA: TGTGCCAGCAGCCCGTCTACAGGGGTGCGGACCACTGAAGCTTTCTTT
J: TRBJ1-1
V: TRBV5-4
D: TRBD1
size: NA

CDR3: CASREAYEQYF
DNA: TGTGCCAGCAGGGAGGCCTACGAGCAGTACTTC
J: TRBJ2-7
V: TRBV2
D: NA
size: NA

CDR3: CASSLSWTDNSPLHF
DNA: TGTGCCAGCAGCTTATCTTGGACTGATAATTCACCCCTCCACTTT
J: TRBJ1-6
V: TRBV7-2
D: NA
size: NA

CDR3: CASSPPNTGELFF
DNA: TGTGCCAGCAGCCCTCCTAACACCGGGGAGCTGTTTTTT
J: TRBJ2-2
V: TRBV3-1/TRBV3-2
D: NA
size: NA

CDR3: CAASGSHRFQTNEKLFF
DNA: TGTGCCGCTTCGGGGTCCCATCGGTTTCAGACTAATGAAAAACTGTTTTTT
J: TRBJ1-4
V: TRBV7-9
D: NA
size: NA

CDR3: CASSQDRERGGIEQFF
DNA: TGTGCCAGCAGCCAAGATAGGGAGCGGGGGGGGATTGAGCAGTTCTTC
J: TRBJ2-1
V: TRBV3-1/TRBV3-2
D: TRBD2
size: NA

CDR3: CASKGTGGDEKLFF
DNA: TGTGCCAGCAAAGGGACAGGGGGGGATGAAAAACTGTTTTTT
J: TRBJ1-4
V: TRBV6-5
D: TRBD1
size: once

CDR3: CASRSRTGQKNTEAFF
DNA: TGTGCCAGCAGATCGAGGACGGGACAGAAGAACACTGAAGCTTTCTTT
J: TRBJ1-1
V: TRBV7-3
D: TRBD1
size: NA

CDR3: CASSASGGSYNEQFF
DNA: TGCGCCAGCAGTGCCTCAGGGGGCTCATACAATGAGCAGTTCTTC
J: TRBJ2-1
V: TRBV10-2
D: TRBD1
size: NA

CDR3: CASSLMDRINF
DNA: TGTGCCAGCAGCTTAATGGACAGGATAAACTTC
J: TRBJ2-7
V: TRBV7-8
D: TRBD1
size: once

CDR3: CAWSYRESGELFF
DNA: TGTGCCTGGAGCTATCGGGAATCCGGGGAGCTGTTTTTT
J: TRBJ2-2
V: TRBV30
D: NA
size: NA

CDR3: CASSLGGRLHGATGTDTQYF
DNA: TGTGCCAGCAGCTTGGGGGGGCGGCTACACGGCGCCACGGGCACAGATACGCAGTATTTT
J: TRBJ2-3
V: TRBV5-4
D: NA
size: NA

CDR3: CASSLGASGELFF
DNA: TGTGCCAGCAGTTTGGGGGCGAGCGGGGAGCTGTTTTTT
J: TRBJ2-2
V: TRBV12-3/TRBV12-4
D: NA
size: NA

CDR3: CASRGAGTNYGYTF
DNA: TGTGCCAGCAGAGGGGCAGGCACGAACTATGGCTACACCTTC
J: TRBJ1-2
V: TRBV3-1/TRBV3-2
D: NA
size: NA

CDR3: CASSTRRDSTYNEQFF
DNA: TGTGCCAGCTCAACACGGAGGGATTCGACCTACAATGAGCAGTTCTTC
J: TRBJ2-1
V: TRBV18
D: NA
size: NA

CDR3: CASSRETYNEQFF
DNA: TGCGCCAGCTCCCGGGAGACCTACAATGAGCAGTTCTTC
J: TRBJ2-1
V: TRBV5-1
D: NA
size: NA

CDR3: CASSLATGDYGYTF
DNA: TGTGCCAGCAGCTTAGCAACAGGAGACTATGGCTACACCTTC
J: TRBJ1-2
V: TRBV7-9
D: NA
size: NA

CDR3: CATSDPGQGLHEQFF
DNA: TGTGCCACCAGTGATCCGGGACAGGGGCTACATGAGCAGTTCTTC
J: TRBJ2-1
V: TRBV24-1
D: TRBD1
size: NA

CDR3: CASSVGQGKEKLFF
DNA: TGTGCCAGCAGTGTGGGACAGGGAAAGGAAAAACTGTTTTTT
J: TRBJ1-4
V: TRBV27
D: TRBD1
size: NA

CDR3: CASSQGSGQNTGELFF
DNA: TGTGCCAGCAGCCAAGGATCCGGACAGAACACCGGGGAGCTGTTTTTT
J: TRBJ2-2
V: TRBV14
D: NA
size: NA

CDR3: CASSTTTTVLSSPNYGYTF
DNA: TGTGCCAGTAGTACCACGACGACAGTACTTTCAAGCCCTAACTATGGCTACACCTTC
J: TRBJ1-2
V: TRBV19
D: NA
size: NA

CDR3: CASSRQGDYGYTF
DNA: TGTGCCAGCAGCCGACAGGGGGACTATGGCTACACCTTC
J: TRBJ1-2
V: TRBV2
D: TRBD1
size: NA

CDR3: CASSFRDRNTEAFF
DNA: TGCGCCAGCAGCTTCCGGGACAGGAACACTGAAGCTTTCTTT
J: TRBJ1-1
V: TRBV5-1
D: TRBD1
size: NA

CDR3: CASSGRGNAFF
DNA: TGTGCCAGCAGTGGAAGAGGGAACGCTTTCTTT
J: TRBJ1-1
V: TRBV2
D: NA
size: NA

CDR3: CASSQDWQRSRAYEQYF
DNA: TGTGCCAGCAGCCAAGATTGGCAGCGGTCCCGGGCATACGAGCAGTACTTC
J: TRBJ2-7
V: TRBV14
D: NA
size: NA

CDR3: CATSGRDPDTQYF
DNA: TGTGCCACCAGTGGCAGGGATCCAGATACGCAGTATTTT
J: TRBJ2-3
V: TRBV24-1
D: NA
size: few

CDR3: CASSSDRVGTGELFF
DNA: TGTGCCAGCAGTTCAGACAGGGTCGGGACCGGGGAGCTGTTTTTT
J: TRBJ2-2
V: TRBV27
D: TRBD1
size: NA

CDR3: CASSSLDATGNEAFF
DNA: TGCGCCAGCAGCTCCTTAGACGCGACGGGGAATGAAGCTTTCTTT
J: TRBJ1-1
V: TRBV5-1
D: NA
size: NA

CDR3: CAISESKIQGNEQFF
DNA: TGTGCCATCAGTGAGTCGAAAATACAGGGCAATGAGCAGTTCTTC
J: TRBJ2-1
V: TRBV10-3
D: NA
size: NA

CDR3: CASSRFGTSERISGANVLTF
DNA: TGTGCCAGCAGTCGATTTGGGACTAGCGAAAGGATCTCTGGGGCCAACGTCCTGACTTTC
J: TRBJ2-6
V: TRBV3-1/TRBV3-2
D: TRBD2
size: NA

CDR3: CASSLGRQGGDYGYTF
DNA: TGTGCCAGCAGCTTAGGGCGACAGGGGGGGGACTATGGCTACACCTTC
J: TRBJ1-2
V: TRBV7-2
D: TRBD1
size: once

CDR3: CASSYQGPYGYTF
DNA: TGTGCCAGCAGCTATCAGGGGCCCTATGGCTACACCTTC
J: TRBJ1-2
V: TRBV14
D: NA
size: NA

CDR3: CASKEVEAFF
DNA: TGTGCCAGCAAGGAGGTAGAAGCTTTCTTT
J: TRBJ1-1
V: TRBV28
D: NA
size: NA

CDR3: CASSSQGNGYTF
DNA: TGTGCCAGCTCGTCACAGGGAAATGGCTACACCTTC
J: TRBJ1-2
V: TRBV18
D: NA
size: once

CDR3: CASSALANTGELFF
DNA: TGTGCCAGCAGCGCACTAGCGAACACCGGGGAGCTGTTTTTT
J: TRBJ2-2
V: TRBV9
D: NA
size: NA